This T cell receptor (beta chain) was recovered during a study of blood T cell repertoires in COVID-19. Across the study: Samples representing acute and convalescent COVID-19 were sourced from the United States, Italy and Spain.

Per the authors' pipeline: Amplified reference gene primers provided the basis for estimating nucleated cell counts. Measured with immunoSEQ multiplex PCR; TCRdb has only the in-frame clones, and not every one. The DNA gave D and trimming, while V, J and clone size come from that table. The repertoire holds 50,000 or so clones, with approximately 84% as singletons. In this sample, this clone turned up a few times. V was cut by 3 bases and J by 1 base, with 10 bases left in between. The CDR3 has 14 amino acids. Germline CDR1 and CDR2: GTSNPN and SVGIG (reference sequence). The sequence was obtained from a man aged 70 or older with acute or convalescent COVID-19. Source material: peripheral blood. The chain recombines TRBV30 with TRBJ1-5, with a weak D call TRBD1 (6 bases). CDR3 sequence: CAWSTGSSNQPQHF. For the CDR3, the DNA is TGTGCCTGGAGCACAGGGAGCAGCAATCAGCCCCAGCATTTT.